The source of this TCR beta chain is a study of OX40 agonist ivuxolimab in advanced cancers. There are 16 residues in the CDR3. J was trimmed by 9 bases and V by 5 bases; bases with no gene match: 15. CDR1 is SGHAT, CDR2 FQNNGV, per germline. TCRdb's copy holds only in-frame clones and misses some; the assay was immunoSEQ multiplex PCR. The sample consists of around 80,000 clones, over 85% of them appearing once. The sample consisted of CD4+ or CD8+ T cells sorted from blood, taken in a trial of the OX40 agonist ivuxolimab. The V gene is TRBV11-2, the J gene TRBJ2-5; 10 bases align to TRBD2. This TCR came from an adult with an advanced solid tumor such as melanoma, head and neck, liver or kidney cancer. The DNA for the CDR3 is TGTGCCAGCAGCAAAGACCGGAGCGGGGGGGCGTGGGCCCAGTACTTC. This sequence encodes CASSKDRSGGAWAQYF.